This passage covers 14 T cell receptor beta chains from one sample sequenced in a study of long-term antiretroviral therapy in people with HIV. At the survey level, the v3.0 immunoSEQ assay was run. Here immunoSEQ multiplex PCR was the method, and the copy in TCRdb shows in-frame clones only, minus some. The sample records 25,000 to 30,000 clones, over 90% being singletons. Sequencing used unsorted PBMCs, obtained about 6.5 years after starting antiretroviral therapy. All receptors come from a woman between 40 and 50 years old with HIV.

The chain joins TRBV6-5 to TRBJ2-7; perhaps TRBD1 as D (6 bases). This CDR3 is 12 amino acids long. Germline V CDR1 and CDR2: MNHEY, SVGAGI. The V end lost 6 bases, the J end lost 2 bases, and 8 bases lay between the germline ends. CDR3 loop: CASSGTPYEQYF. The CDR3 coding sequence is TGTGCCAGCAGCGGGACACCCTACGAGCAGTACTTC.

The rearrangement joins TRBV27 to TRBJ1-2; 11 bases map to TRBD1. J gave up 4 bases and V 4 bases, and 11 bases lay outside the gene matches. The CDR3 is 17 amino acids. In germline, CDR1 is MNHEY, CDR2 SMNVEV (reference sequence). The CDR3 is CASSSPGQGGRGYGYTF. CDR3 DNA sequence: TGTGCCAGCAGTTCTCCGGGACAGGGGGGTCGTGGCTATGGCTACACCTTC.

The V gene is TRBV4-3, the J gene TRBJ1-5; D ambiguous. This CDR3 contains 14 residues. Germline CDR1 LGHNA, CDR2 YSLEER. Trimming took off 0 bases at V and 4 bases at J, with 7 bases between the two ends. This chain's CDR3 is CASSQDIWNQPQHF. The CDR3 coding sequence is TGCGCCAGCAGCCAAGATATTTGGAATCAGCCCCAGCATTTT.

This sequence joins TRBV7-2 and TRBJ1-2; D perhaps matches TRBD1 (6 bases). The CDR3 consists of 14 residues. CDR1 is SGHTA, CDR2 FQGNSA, per germline. V lost 5 bases to trimming and J lost 0 bases, with 10 bases between them. The CDR3 spells CASSPGAPNYGYTF. CDR3 bases: TGTGCCAGCAGCCCAGGGGCCCCTAACTATGGCTACACCTTC.

The J gene is TRBJ2-7, the V gene TRBV7-2; D is possibly TRBD1 or TRBD2 (7 bases each). The CDR3 length is 15 residues. V lost 7 bases and J lost 4, with 20 bases in between. Germline V gene data show CDR1 as SGHTA and CDR2 as FQGNSA. The CDR3 DNA follows: TGTGCCAGCACTTTTCGGGGCAGGGGGGGGTACGAGCAGTACTTC. It is translated as CASTFRGRGGYEQYF.

V gene TRBV7-9 combines with J gene TRBJ1-1; D is unclear. This CDR3 has 15 residues. The V gene lost 1 base and the J gene lost 7 bases, with 16 bases spanning the gap. Germline V gene data show CDR1 as SEHNR and CDR2 as FQNEAQ (reference sequence). The CDR3 DNA reads as TGTGCCAGCAGCTTAGAAGCAGGCGGCGGAGGTGAAGCTTTCTTT. Its translation is CASSLEAGGGGEAFF.

This clone has a single count. This chain connects TRBV6-5 to TRBJ1-5, with D unclear. The germline CDR1 and CDR2 sequences are MNHEY and SVGAGI. The CDR3 length is 15 residues. The V and J ends lost 0 bases and 1 base respectively, with 7 bases between them. The CDR3 is CASSYSMGSNQPQHF. The CDR3, as DNA: TGTGCCAGCAGTTACTCGATGGGGAGCAATCAGCCCCAGCATTTT.

The chain is built from TRBV4-3 and TRBJ1-1; the D is unclear. CDR1 and CDR2 from the germline V gene are LGHNA and YSLEER. Trimming shortened V by 2 bases and J by 5 bases, and 9 bases separated the two germline ends. The CDR3 totals 13 residues. This CDR3 is CASSQQEGTEAFF. CDR3 DNA sequence: TGCGCCAGCAGCCAACAGGAGGGAACTGAAGCTTTCTTT.

The chain combines TRBV7-9 with TRBJ2-2; 10 nucleotides match TRBD1. The CDR3 loop spans 19 amino acids. V dropped 6 bases and J dropped 2; count of bases not matched to a gene: 15. Germline V lookup: CDR1 SEHNR, CDR2 FQNEAQ (reference sequence). The CDR3: CASSFRAAGQGTNTGELFF. CDR3 in DNA: TGTGCCAGCAGTTTTCGGGCCGCGGGACAGGGGACCAACACCGGGGAGCTGTTTTTT.

V and J are TRBV29-1 and TRBJ2-7; the D gene could be TRBD1 or TRBD2 (5 bases each). V lost 6 bases to trimming and J lost 2 bases, with 11 bases between them. CDR1 and CDR2 (germline): SQVTM, ANQGSEA. The CDR3 runs to 12 residues. CDR3 sequence: CSVGDGAYEQYF. CDR3 coding DNA: TGCAGCGTGGGGGACGGAGCCTACGAGCAGTACTTC.

This chain joins TRBV27 and TRBJ1-6; 8 bases line up with TRBD1. Germline lookup yields CDR1 MNHEY and CDR2 SMNVEV (reference sequence). With V trimmed by 6 bases and J by 7 bases, 5 bases remained unmatched. The CDR3 contains 14 residues. CDR3 bases: TGTGCCAGCAGGCCGGGACAGGAAAATTCACCCCTCCACTTT. Translation: CASRPGQENSPLHF.

The chain links TRBV7-2 to TRBJ2-2; 7 bases fit TRBD1. CDR1 SGHTA and CDR2 FQGNSA come from the germline V gene. Losses at the gene ends were 5 bases for V and 2 bases for J; bases not matched to a gene: 8. The CDR3 extends over 16 amino acids. This chain's CDR3 is CASSPEGQINTGELFF. CDR3 coding DNA: TGTGCCAGCAGCCCTGAGGGACAGATTAACACCGGGGAGCTGTTTTTT.

The chain recombines TRBV4-3 with TRBJ1-2; TRBD1 matches 7 bases. Germline V gene data show CDR1 as LGHNA and CDR2 as YSLEER. This CDR3 has 14 amino acids. V dropped 4 bases and J dropped 5; count of bases not matched to a gene: 7. DNA for the CDR3: TGCGCCAGCAGCCTACGACAGGGACAATATGGCTACACCTTC. This codes for CASSLRQGQYGYTF.

The genes are TRBV27 and TRBJ1-1, with D possibly matching TRBD1 (5 bases). Germline assignment: CDR1 MNHEY and CDR2 SMNVEV (reference sequence). The CDR3 is 15 amino acids. V shed 3 bases and J shed 4 bases, with 15 bases lying between them. CDR3 DNA: TGTGCCAGCAGTTTCCCCGACAGAAGTCTCACTGAAGCTTTCTTT. This translates into CASSFPDRSLTEAFF.